The 20 T cell receptor beta chains reported below all come from one sample, sequenced in a study of T cells in Graves' hyperthyroidism and ophthalmopathy. RNA transcripts yielded amplified TCR beta CDR3 regions. Using the HTBI primer set, a first-round RT-PCR was run on the TCR CDR3. TCRdb processed the multiplex PCR reads anew with MiXCR; each CDR3 protein has one entry. The sample gives 95,000 to 110,000 distinct CDR3 sequences, 47% of which show up once; approximately 30% is in the top ten. The sequencing sample was made of blood. Source of these receptors: a man aged 40-50 years with Graves' hyperthyroidism.

The chain recombines TRBV29-1 with TRBJ2-1, with no clear D. Trimming removed 7 bases from V and 8 bases from J, with 33 bases in between. Germline CDR1 and CDR2: SQVTM and ANQGSEA. This CDR3 spans 18 amino acids. This CDR3 reads CSADPYLTSTSPVDEQFF. The CDR3 DNA reads as TGCAGCGCCGATCCCTACCTAACCAGCACCTCCCCGGTGGATGAGCAGTTCTTC.

Many counts were recorded for this clonotype. This sequence joins TRBV29-1 and TRBJ1-1; 7 bases align to TRBD1. This CDR3 is 15 amino acids long. V lost 6 bases and J lost 7; bases outside the gene matches: 17. Germline V CDR1 and CDR2: SQVTM, ANQGSEA. The CDR3 DNA reads TGCAGCGTCCGAGCTGTTCGGACAGGTCCCCTTGAAGCTTTCTTT. Amino acid sequence: CSVRAVRTGPLEAFF.

In the case of this clonotype: At one end the junction does not follow the germline gene, possibly because of a read error. The DNA of the CDR3 is TGTGCAAGCACCTTCGGGACTAGCGGTTACAATGAGCAGTTCTTC. Protein sequence: CASTFGTSGYNEQFF. The J gene is TRBJ2-1, the V gene TRBV2, with 11 bases fitting TRBD2. Per germline, CDR1 SNHLY and CDR2 FYNNEI. The CDR3 covers 15 residues.

There are many counts of this clonotype. The chain has TRBV7-9 and TRBJ1-2; 7 bases fit TRBD1. The germline CDR1 and CDR2 sequences are SEHNR and FQNEAQ (reference sequence). V was clipped by 5 bases and J by 2 bases; unmatched bases: 8. The CDR3 totals 15 residues. CDR3 bases: TGTGCCAGCAGCCTGGGACAGTCTGGGAACTATGGCTACACCTTC. Residues: CASSLGQSGNYGYTF.

This clonotype has a handful of counts. The V and J genes are TRBV6-5 and TRBJ2-5; perhaps D is TRBD1 or TRBD2 (5 bases each). V lost 0 bases, J lost 4 bases, and 15 bases lay in between. In germline, CDR1 is MNHEY, CDR2 SVGAGI. This CDR3 has 16 amino acids. The CDR3 coding sequence is TGTGCCAGCAGTTACTCTGGGGGAAATGGGGTAGAGACCCAGTACTTC. Its translation: CASSYSGGNGVETQYF.

This clonotype was recorded many times. This chain joins TRBV7-8 and TRBJ2-1; D not certain. Germline assignment: CDR1 SGHVS and CDR2 FQNEAQ. Deletions cut 3 bases from V and 8 bases from J, with 20 bases between. The CDR3 has 16 amino acids. The CDR3 nucleotides read TGTGCCAGCAGCTTGCGAGACACCTCCAAGGGCGATGAGCAGTTCTTC. It yields the protein CASSLRDTSKGDEQFF.

Many counts were recorded for this clonotype. V is TRBV4-1 and J is TRBJ2-7; D ambiguous. This CDR3 is built from 13 residues. CDR1 MGHRA and CDR2 YSYEKL come from the germline V gene. V lost 1 base, J lost 6 bases, and 10 bases lay in between. The CDR3 sequence is CASSQAPRLEQYF. The CDR3, as DNA: TGCGCCAGCAGCCAAGCCCCGCGTCTCGAGCAGTACTTC.

This rearrangement joins TRBV7-4 to TRBJ1-1; maybe TRBD1 (6 bases). This CDR3 is 17 amino acids long. Between the trimmed V and J ends, which lost 7 bases and 3 bases, there was a span of 24 bases. Germline assignment: CDR1 SGHVT and CDR2 SQSDAQ. CDR3: CASTTRGGGPADTEAFF. DNA of the CDR3: TGTGCCAGCACTACTAGGGGTGGGGGCCCAGCAGACACTGAAGCTTTCTTT.

This clonotype was recorded at least ten times. The V gene is TRBV2, the J gene TRBJ1-4, with 8 bases matching TRBD1. CDR1 is SNHLY, CDR2 FYNNEI, per germline. The CDR3 loop spans 14 amino acids. After removal of 5 bases from V and 2 bases from J, the junction contained 1 base not matched to a gene. The chain's CDR3 is CASSRTGTNEKLFF. The CDR3 DNA reads as TGTGCCAGCAGTCGGACAGGGACTAATGAAAAACTGTTTTTT. Supplemented by reference TRBV2 and TRBJ1-4, the full variable domain reads EPEVTQTPSHQVTQMGQEVILRCVPISNHLYFYWYRQILGQKVEFLVSFYNNEISEKSEIFDDQFSVERPDGSNFTLKIRSTKLEDSAMYFCASSRTGTNEKLFFGSGTQLSVL.

Ten or more counts support this clonotype. The rearrangement uses TRBV7-9 and TRBJ2-1; 7 bases align to TRBD2. The length of the CDR3 is 14 residues. With 5 bases clipped from V and 8 bases from J, the junction kept 9 bases outside the gene matches. Germline CDR1 is SEHNR and CDR2 is FQNEAQ (reference sequence). CDR3 DNA: TGTGCCAGCAGCCCCAGACTAGCACAGCATGAGCAGTTCTTC. As protein: CASSPRLAQHEQFF. Full variable domain (rest looked up from reference TRBV7-9 and TRBJ2-1): DTGVSQNPRHKITKRGQNVTFRCDPISEHNRLYWYRQTLGQGPEFLTYFQNEAQLEKSRLLSDRFSAERPKGSFSTLEIQRTEQGDSAMYLCASSPRLAQHEQFFGPGTRLTVL.

This clonotype occurred once. The J gene is TRBJ2-3, the V gene TRBV24-1, with 13 bases lining up with TRBD2. This CDR3 spans 16 amino acids. V was clipped by 5 bases and J by 4 bases; unmatched bases: 5. Germline-derived CDR1 and CDR2 are KGHDR and SFDVKD. Here the CDR3 reads CATSVGLAGVADTQYF. CDR3 DNA: TGTGCCACCAGTGTTGGACTAGCGGGAGTTGCAGATACGCAGTATTTT.

Many counts were recorded for this clonotype. This chain joins TRBV29-1 and TRBJ1-3; D is perhaps TRBD1 (6 bases). Deletions cut 0 bases from V and 6 bases from J, with 12 bases between. CDR3 length: 14 amino acids. Germline values: CDR1 SQVTM, CDR2 ANQGSEA. CDR3 bases: TGCAGCGTTGAAGATAGAGGGGGGCTAAACACCATATATTTT. It yields the protein CSVEDRGGLNTIYF.

This clonotype was picked up many times. V gene TRBV12-3 or TRBV12-4 combines with J gene TRBJ1-6; D perhaps matches TRBD1 (5 bases). V shed 2 bases and J shed 10 bases, with 15 bases lying between them. This CDR3 comprises 15 residues. The CDR3 DNA sequence: TGTGCCAGCAGTTTATCCCAGGGAGAAGGCTCACCCCTCCACTTT. This codes for CASSLSQGEGSPLHF.

The chain links TRBV12-3 or TRBV12-4 to TRBJ1-5; TRBD1 aligns across 9 bases. The CDR3 length is 14 residues. After removal of 4 bases from V and 14 bases from J, the junction contained 12 bases not matched to a gene. CDR3 region: CASSSRTGASYEHF. For the CDR3, the DNA is TGTGCCAGCAGTTCCCGGACAGGGGCTAGCTACGAGCATTTT.

This clonotype was detected many times. The rearrangement joins TRBV7-2 to TRBJ1-6; D gene uncertain. The CDR3 is 13 residues long. Germline CDR1 is SGHTA and CDR2 is FQGNSA. V was cut by 3 bases and J by 7 bases, with 7 bases left in between. CDR3 in amino acids: CASSFGLNSPLHF. The CDR3, as DNA: TGTGCCAGCAGCTTCGGTTTGAATTCACCCCTCCACTTT.

This clonotype has ten or more counts. This rearrangement joins TRBV28 to TRBJ1-2; no clear D gene. The CDR3 is made up of 9 amino acids. Looked up from germline, CDR1 is MDHEN and CDR2 is SYDVKM. CDR3 bases: TGTTCCCCCAACCCATGCTACACCTTC. Translation gives CSPNPCYTF.

Turning to this clonotype: At one end the junction does not follow the germline gene, possibly because of a read error. V is TRBV7-2 and J is TRBJ2-1, with D perhaps matching TRBD1 or TRBD2 (6 bases each). Germline CDR1 reads SGHTA; CDR2 reads FQGNSA. The CDR3 contains 14 residues. CDR3 region: CASSLPTRGNEQFF. CDR3 coding DNA: TGTGCTAGCAGCCTACCGACTAGGGGGAATGAGCAGTTCTTC.

This chain links TRBV5-1 with TRBJ1-4; TRBD1 is a possible D gene (6 bases). In germline, CDR1 is SGHRS, CDR2 YFSETQ. V was cut by 4 bases and J by 8 bases, with 18 bases left in between. The CDR3 has 15 amino acids. This CDR3 reads CASSPLEGGNEKLFF. The CDR3 DNA reads as TGCGCCAGCAGCCCTCTGGAAGGGGGAAACGAAAAACTGTTTTTT.

The J gene is TRBJ1-5, the V gene TRBV10-1; 8 bases agree with TRBD1. The V gene's germline CDR1 is WNHNN and CDR2 SYGVQD (reference sequence). CDR3 length: 17 residues. The ends lost 2 bases at V and 9 bases at J; junction bases unmatched: 15. For the CDR3, the DNA is TGCGCCAGCAGTGAGAGTTTGCGGGACAGGTGGCAACCGCCCCAGCATTTT. Translated, it gives CASSESLRDRWQPPQHF.

This clonotype has just a few counts. The chain links TRBV28 to TRBJ1-2; tentatively, D is TRBD1 (5 bases). The germline V gene has CDR1 MDHEN and CDR2 SYDVKM. With 6 bases removed from V and 0 bases from J, the gap between germline ends came to 17 bases. This CDR3 has 16 amino acids. The CDR3 sequence: CASSRGGAAANYGYTF. CDR3 nucleotides: TGTGCCAGCAGCCGGGGCGGGGCCGCCGCTAACTATGGCTACACCTTC.